A selection of T cell receptor beta chains follows, all from one sample in a study of read filtering for tumor transcriptome and immune sequencing. Each CDR3 protein is one row after TCRdb ran MiXCR on the reads. The table has over 50,000 distinct CDR3 sequences, roughly 19% seen once. Sequencing was performed on a population of CD138-negative cells sorted from bone marrow. These receptors came from a donor at least 40 years old with multiple myeloma. Both conserved end residues are part of each CDR3. D genes are given only for firm matches. Clone size is given for some rows only: seen once, a few or many times, or a class if the clone is expanded.

clone_size	cdr3_length	d_call	v_call	j_call	cdr3_nt	cdr3_aa
many	15	TRBD2	TRBV29-1	TRBJ2-2	TGCAGCGCCAAACGGGGGGGAAGGAACACCGGGGAGCTGTTTTTT	CSAKRGGRNTGELFF
many	13	-	TRBV19	TRBJ2-2	TGTGCCAGTAGGGACAGCAACACCGGGGAGCTGTTTTTT	CASRDSNTGELFF
-	15	-	TRBV11-2	TRBJ2-1	TGTGCCAGCACCCTAGGCACCAGCTCCTACAATGAGCAGTTCTTC	CASTLGTSSYNEQFF
few	13	-	TRBV20-1	TRBJ1-1	TGCAGTGTCTCAGGTCCCATGAACACTGAAGCTTTCTTT	CSVSGPMNTEAFF
many	15	-	TRBV20-1	TRBJ2-1	TGCAGTGCTAGAGCCAGGGGCGGGTCATGGGATGAGCAGTTCTTC	CSARARGGSWDEQFF
many	15	TRBD1	TRBV19	TRBJ2-1	TGTGCCAGTAGTGCACCGGGACAGGGGGGGAATGAGCAGTTCTTC	CASSAPGQGGNEQFF
-	15	-	TRBV20-1	TRBJ2-7	TGCAGTGCCGACCTACAAGGGGGGTGGACCTACGAGCAGTACTTC	CSADLQGGWTYEQYF
many	12	-	TRBV7-9	TRBJ2-1	TGTGCCAGCAGCCCGAGCGGGTTTGAGCAGTTCTTC	CASSPSGFEQFF
many	10	-	TRBV20-1	TRBJ2-4	TGCAGTGCTCTCATAAACATTCAGTACTTC	CSALINIQYF
many	11	-	TRBV29-1	TRBJ2-6	TGCAGCGTTGAAGATCAGGTGGCCCTGACTTTC	CSVEDQVALTF
few	14	-	TRBV12-3/TRBV12-4	TRBJ1-5	TGTGCCAGCAGTTTTGGGGGGAGGGGTCAGCCCCAGCATTTT	CASSFGGRGQPQHF
-	17	TRBD1	TRBV7-9	TRBJ1-5	TGTGCCAGCAGCCCCGGACAGGGGGGGAACATAAATCAGCCCCAGCATTTT	CASSPGQGGNINQPQHF
few	15	-	TRBV27	TRBJ1-5	TGTGCCAGCAGTTTATCGGAGACAGCCCATCAGCCCCAGCATTTT	CASSLSETAHQPQHF
many	15	-	TRBV5-1	TRBJ2-2	TGCGCCAGCAGCCCGTACGATTCGAGCACCGGGGAGCTGTTTTTT	CASSPYDSSTGELFF
many	12	-	TRBV10-2	TRBJ1-5	TGCGCCAGCAGACAGAGCAATCAGCCCCAGCATTTT	CASRQSNQPQHF
many	13	-	TRBV29-1	TRBJ1-1	TGCAGCGTTGATAGCGGATTGAACACTGAAGCTTTCTTT	CSVDSGLNTEAFF
-	13	TRBD2	TRBV10-3	TRBJ2-7	TGTGCCATCAGTGCGACTAGCGGGTACGAGCAGTACTTC	CAISATSGYEQYF
many	14	-	TRBV20-1	TRBJ2-5	TGCAGTGCTAGGACCTCGGGACGGCAAGAGACCCAGTACTTC	CSARTSGRQETQYF
few	17	-	TRBV7-9	TRBJ2-3	TGTGCCAGCAGCCCGGGGATGATGACTAGTAACACAGATACGCAGTATTTT	CASSPGMMTSNTDTQYF
many	13	-	TRBV2	TRBJ1-1	TGTGCCAGCAGTGTCAGGGGTTGGACTGAAGCTTTCTTT	CASSVRGWTEAFF